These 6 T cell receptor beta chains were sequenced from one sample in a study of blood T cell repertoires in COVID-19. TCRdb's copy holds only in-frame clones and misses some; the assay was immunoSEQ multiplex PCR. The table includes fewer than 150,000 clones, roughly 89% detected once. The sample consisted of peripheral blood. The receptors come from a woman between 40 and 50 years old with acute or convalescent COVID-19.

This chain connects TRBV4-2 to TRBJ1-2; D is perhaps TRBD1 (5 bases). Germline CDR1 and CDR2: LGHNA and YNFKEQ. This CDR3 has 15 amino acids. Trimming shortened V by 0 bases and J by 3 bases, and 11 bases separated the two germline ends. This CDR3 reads CASSQDGQGDYGYTF. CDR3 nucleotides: TGTGCCAGCAGCCAAGACGGGCAGGGTGACTATGGCTACACCTTC.

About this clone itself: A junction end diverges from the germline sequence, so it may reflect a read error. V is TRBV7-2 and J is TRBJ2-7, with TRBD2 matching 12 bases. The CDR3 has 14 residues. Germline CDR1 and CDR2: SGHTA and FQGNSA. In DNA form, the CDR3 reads TGTGCCAGCAACGCCCAGGCTAGCGGGGGGGCCCGGGACTTC. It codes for CASNAQASGGARDF.

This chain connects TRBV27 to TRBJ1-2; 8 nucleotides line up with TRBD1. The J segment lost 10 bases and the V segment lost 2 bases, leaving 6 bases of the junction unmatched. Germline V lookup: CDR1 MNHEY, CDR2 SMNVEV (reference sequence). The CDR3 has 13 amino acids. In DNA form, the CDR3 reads TGTGCCAGCAGTTTAACCAGGGGGCTTATCTACACCTTC. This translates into CASSLTRGLIYTF.

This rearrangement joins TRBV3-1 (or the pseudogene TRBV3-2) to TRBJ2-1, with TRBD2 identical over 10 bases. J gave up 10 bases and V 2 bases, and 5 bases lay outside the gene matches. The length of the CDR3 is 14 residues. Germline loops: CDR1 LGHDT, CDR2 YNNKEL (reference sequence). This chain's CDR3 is CASSQSGGAGEQFF. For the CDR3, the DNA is TGTGCCAGCAGCCAAAGCGGGGGGGCTGGCGAGCAGTTCTTC.

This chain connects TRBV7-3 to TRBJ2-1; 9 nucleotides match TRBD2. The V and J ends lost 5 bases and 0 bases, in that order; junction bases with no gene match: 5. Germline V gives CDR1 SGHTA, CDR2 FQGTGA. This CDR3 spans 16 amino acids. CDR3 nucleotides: TGTGCCAGCAGCGGTAGCGGGGGTAGCTCCTACAATGAGCAGTTCTTC. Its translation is CASSGSGGSSYNEQFF.

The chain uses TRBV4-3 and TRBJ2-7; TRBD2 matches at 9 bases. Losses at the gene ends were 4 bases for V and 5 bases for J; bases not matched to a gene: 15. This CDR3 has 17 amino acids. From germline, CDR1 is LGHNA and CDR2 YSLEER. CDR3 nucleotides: TGCGCCAGCAGCCCTCTAAAAGGTATAGCGGGAGTGGACGAGCAGTACTTC. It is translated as CASSPLKGIAGVDEQYF.